These T cell receptor beta chains were read from a single sample in a study of response to subunit inactivated influenza vaccine. TCRdb re-analysed the RT-PCR reads in MiXCR, keeping a single row per CDR3 protein. The sample lists roughly 630,000 distinct CDR3 sequences, 12% to 15% occurring once. Sequencing used PBMCs from blood, obtained roughly 15 days before vaccination. The receptors were gathered from a man aged 50-60 years who received an inactivated influenza vaccine. CDR3s include the opening cysteine and the closing phenylalanine or tryptophan. A D gene is named only where the DNA matches it firmly. Part of the rows lack a size; the others show once, few, many or a class for expanded clones.

>TRBV7-2|.|TRBJ1-5|.
TGTGCCAGCAGCCTTCCTCTCCAGCCCCAGCATTTT
CASSLPLQPQHF
>TRBV3-1|.|TRBJ1-2|.
TGTGCCAGCAGCTTCTCCTCCGGGACCCTCTATGGCTACACCTTC
CASSFSSGTLYGYTF
>TRBV2|TRBD1|TRBJ2-7|few
TGTGCCAGCAGTGACTCCCCGGGACAGCTCTCCTACGAGCAGTACTTC
CASSDSPGQLSYEQYF
>TRBV20-1|TRBD2|TRBJ2-3|.
TGCAGTGCCGCAGGACTAGCGGGGGGGATTAGAAATACGCAGTATTTT
CSAAGLAGGIRNTQYF
>TRBV6-2/TRBV6-3|TRBD2|TRBJ2-1|.
TGTGCCAGCAGTTACCCCACTAGCGGGAGGGGGGCCTACAATGAGCAGTTCTTC
CASSYPTSGRGAYNEQFF
>TRBV20-1|.|TRBJ2-1|.
TGCAGTGCCCCATCTAGACAGGGACTTTACAATGAGCAGTTCTTC
CSAPSRQGLYNEQFF
>TRBV4-3|TRBD1|TRBJ1-4|few
TGCGCCAGCAGCCAGGGTTACCGACCGACAGGGGCGAGACCTAATGAAAAACTGTTTTTT
CASSQGYRPTGARPNEKLFF
>TRBV20-1|.|TRBJ2-7|few
TGCGGGACTTGGGGGTTTCACACCTACGAGCAGTACTTC
CGTWGFHTYEQYF
>TRBV7-9|.|TRBJ2-3|.
TGTGCCAGCAGGCAAGGAGACAGGAGCTTCACAGATACGCAGTATTTT
CASRQGDRSFTDTQYF
>TRBV6-4|.|TRBJ2-3|few
TGTGCCAGCAGGGGACTCCACAGCACAGATACGCAGTATTTT
CASRGLHSTDTQYF
>TRBV6-4|TRBD1|TRBJ2-1|.
TGTGCCAGCAGTCGGGGGGGACAGGGGAATGAGCAGTTCTTC
CASSRGGQGNEQFF
>TRBV15|.|TRBJ2-1|few
TGTGCCACCAGCAGAGACGGCGAAACTACCCATGAGCAGTTCTTC
CATSRDGETTHEQFF
>TRBV6-5|.|TRBJ2-5|.
TGTGCCAGCAGATTACTATCCCCGGGAGAGACCCAGTACTTC
CASRLLSPGETQYF
>TRBV2|TRBD1|TRBJ2-5|few
TGTGCCAGCACAAGAGACAGGGGACAAGAGACCCAGTACTTC
CASTRDRGQETQYF
>TRBV29-1|.|TRBJ1-3|many
TGCAGCGTTTACACGACCGGGGCCATATATTTT
CSVYTTGAIYF
>TRBV18|TRBD1|TRBJ1-5|.
TGTGCCAGCTCACCCCCAGGGGGCTCGGGTCAGCCCCAGCATTTT
CASSPPGGSGQPQHF
>TRBV12-3/TRBV12-4|TRBD2|TRBJ2-1|.
TGTGCCAGCAGCTCAGTGGTCGGGACTAGCGGGAGGGTCGGCTACAATGAGCAGTTCTTC
CASSSVVGTSGRVGYNEQFF
>TRBV12-3/TRBV12-4|.|TRBJ2-5|few
TGTGCCAGCAGTACTATACAGGATAAACAAGAGACCCAGTACTTC
CASSTIQDKQETQYF
>TRBV27|.|TRBJ2-3|.
TGTGCCAGCAGTTTTGGTCTCTCAGATACGCAGTATTTT
CASSFGLSDTQYF
>TRBV20-1|.|TRBJ2-3|.
TGCTGTGCTAGGGGGACGACTAGCACCGATACGCAGTATTTT
CCARGTTSTDTQYF
>TRBV5-1|.|TRBJ1-6|many
TGCGCCAGCATGGGAGGCCTCTCGAATTCACCCCTCCACTTT
CASMGGLSNSPLHF
>TRBV6-2/TRBV6-3|TRBD2|TRBJ2-7|.
TGTGCCAGCAGTTTCTCGACTAGCGCCCCATCCTACGAGCAGTACTTC
CASSFSTSAPSYEQYF
>TRBV7-8|.|TRBJ2-7|.
TGTGCCAGCAGCCTTCGGAGGTACTACGAGCAGTACTTC
CASSLRRYYEQYF
>TRBV27|TRBD2|TRBJ2-2|.
TGTGCCAGCCAAGGACTAGCTGGGCCCGGGGAGCTGTTTTTT
CASQGLAGPGELFF
>TRBV12-3/TRBV12-4|.|TRBJ2-1|many
TGTGCCAGCAGTAGCAAAGGAGGAACCTACAATGAGCAGTTCTTC
CASSSKGGTYNEQFF
>TRBV7-2|TRBD1|TRBJ1-2|.
TGTGCCAGCAGCCCTAACAGGGGTGGGGTGGCTGATGGCTACACCTTC
CASSPNRGGVADGYTF
>TRBV12-3/TRBV12-4|.|TRBJ2-3|.
TGTGCCAGCACCAAAAGCCGGGACTCACATAGGGATACGCAGTATTTT
CASTKSRDSHRDTQYF
>TRBV5-5|.|TRBJ1-4|.
TGTGCCAGCAGCTTGTCAGCCCAGGGTAGCGAAAAACTGTTTTTT
CASSLSAQGSEKLFF
>TRBV20-1|.|TRBJ2-3|.
TGCAGTTCCGAGACGAGGGGGAGGACAGATACGCAGTATTTT
CSSETRGRTDTQYF
>TRBV7-9|.|TRBJ2-5|.
TGTGCCAGCAGCTCTGGACACAAAGAGACCCAGTACTTC
CASSSGHKETQYF
>TRBV4-2|TRBD2|TRBJ2-7|few
TGTGCCAGCAGCCAATCCGGGACTAGCGGGAGTCGGGGCTCCTACGAGCAGTACTTC
CASSQSGTSGSRGSYEQYF
>TRBV10-3|.|TRBJ2-7|few
TGTGCCATCAAAGAGGGGAAGTCATCTGACTACGAGCAGTACTTC
CAIKEGKSSDYEQYF
>TRBV29-1|.|TRBJ2-3|.
TGCAGCGTTGAATTCTCCGTTGCAGATACGCAGTATTTT
CSVEFSVADTQYF
>TRBV7-6|.|TRBJ2-2|few
TGTGCCAGCAGTCATAGCCTAGTTGGGACCGGGGAGCTGTTTTTT
CASSHSLVGTGELFF
>TRBV6-5|.|TRBJ2-5|.
TGTGCCAGCAGTTACTCGTCGGGGGGCAGGGAGACCCAGTACTTC
CASSYSSGGRETQYF
>TRBV5-1|.|TRBJ2-7|many
TGCGCCAGCAGAAGAGAATACGAGCAGTACTTC
CASRREYEQYF
>TRBV29-1|.|TRBJ2-3|medium-sized
TGCAGCGCCAACAGGGATCGAGGCACAGATACGCAGTATTTT
CSANRDRGTDTQYF
>TRBV9|TRBD2|TRBJ2-5|many
TGTGCCAGCAGCTCCCAAGCGGGAGGCCAGGAGACCCAGTACTTC
CASSSQAGGQETQYF
>TRBV12-3/TRBV12-4|.|TRBJ2-7|many
TGTGCCAGCAGTCCCGGGATATCCTACGAGCAGTACTTC
CASSPGISYEQYF
>TRBV3-1|.|TRBJ1-1|few
TGTGCCAGCAGCCAACTACAGAACACTGAAGCTTTCTTT
CASSQLQNTEAFF
>TRBV29-1|.|TRBJ2-7|.
TGCAGCGCTGGCCATTTTCGGGGAGAGCAGTACTTC
CSAGHFRGEQYF
>TRBV3-1|.|TRBJ2-7|.
TGTGCCAGCAGCCAAGGCTTGCGTGCCTACGAGCAGTACTTC
CASSQGLRAYEQYF
>TRBV24-1|TRBD2|TRBJ2-6|.
TGTGCCACCTCCGGGACTAGCATTTCTGGGGCCAACGTCCTGACTTTC
CATSGTSISGANVLTF
>TRBV12-3/TRBV12-4|.|TRBJ2-5|few
TGTGCCAGCAGTCGGGGGACCCTGGGGACCCAGTACTTC
CASSRGTLGTQYF
>TRBV7-9|.|TRBJ2-7|few
TGTGCCAGCAGCTTAACGGAAGGCAAATACGAGCAGTACTTC
CASSLTEGKYEQYF